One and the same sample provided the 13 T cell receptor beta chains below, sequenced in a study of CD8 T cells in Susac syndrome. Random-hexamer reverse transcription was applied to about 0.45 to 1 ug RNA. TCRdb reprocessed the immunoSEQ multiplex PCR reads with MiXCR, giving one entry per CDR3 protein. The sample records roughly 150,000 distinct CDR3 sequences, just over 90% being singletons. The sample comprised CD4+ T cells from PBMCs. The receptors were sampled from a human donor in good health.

CDR3 coding DNA: TGTGCCACCAGTGATAGCGGACAGAGCTCCTACAATGAGCAGTTCTTC. Translation gives CATSDSGQSSYNEQFF. The J gene is TRBJ2-1, the V gene TRBV24-1; weak D call: TRBD1 (6 bases). The CDR3 consists of 16 residues. Trimming removed 3 bases from V and 0 bases from J, with 11 bases in between. Germline loops: CDR1 KGHDR, CDR2 SFDVKD.

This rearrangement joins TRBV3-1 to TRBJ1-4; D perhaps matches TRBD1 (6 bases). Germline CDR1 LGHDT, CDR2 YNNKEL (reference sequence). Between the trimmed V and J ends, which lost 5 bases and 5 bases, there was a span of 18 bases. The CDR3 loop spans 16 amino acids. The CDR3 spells CASSLQRTALNEKLFF. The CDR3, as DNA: TGTGCCAGCAGCTTACAAAGGACAGCCTTAAATGAAAAACTGTTTTTT.

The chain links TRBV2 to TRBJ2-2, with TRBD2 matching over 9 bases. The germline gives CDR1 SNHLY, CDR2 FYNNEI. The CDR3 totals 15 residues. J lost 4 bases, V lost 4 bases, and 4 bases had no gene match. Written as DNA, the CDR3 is TGTGCCAGCAGTGTCGCGGGGGGGGTCACCGGGGAGCTGTTTTTT. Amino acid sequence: CASSVAGGVTGELFF.

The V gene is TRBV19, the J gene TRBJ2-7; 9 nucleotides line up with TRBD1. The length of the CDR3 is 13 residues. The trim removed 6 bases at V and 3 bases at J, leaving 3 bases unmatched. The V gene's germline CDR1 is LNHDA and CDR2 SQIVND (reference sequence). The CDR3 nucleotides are TGTGCCAGTAGGAAGACAGGGGGCTACGAGCAGTACTTC. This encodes CASRKTGGYEQYF.

The CDR3 loop reads CSARMAIQETQYF. CDR3 DNA sequence: TGCAGTGCTAGAATGGCGATCCAAGAGACCCAGTACTTC. This chain connects TRBV20-1 to TRBJ2-5; D uncertain. Germline CDR1 reads DFQATT; CDR2 reads SNEGSKA (reference sequence). V gave up 2 bases and J gave up 1 base, with 8 bases separating them. The CDR3 spans 13 residues.

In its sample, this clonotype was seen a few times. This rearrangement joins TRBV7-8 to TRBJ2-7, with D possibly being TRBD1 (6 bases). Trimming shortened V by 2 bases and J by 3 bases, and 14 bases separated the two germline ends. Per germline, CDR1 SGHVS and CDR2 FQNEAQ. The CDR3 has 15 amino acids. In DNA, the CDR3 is TGTGCCAGCAGCTTAACGACAGGAGGAATCTACGAGCAGTACTTC. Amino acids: CASSLTTGGIYEQYF.

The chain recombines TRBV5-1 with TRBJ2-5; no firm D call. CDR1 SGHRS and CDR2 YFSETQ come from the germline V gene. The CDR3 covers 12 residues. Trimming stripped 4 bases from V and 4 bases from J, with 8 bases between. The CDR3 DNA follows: TGCGCCAGCAGCCCCGAATCAGAGACCCAGTACTTC. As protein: CASSPESETQYF.

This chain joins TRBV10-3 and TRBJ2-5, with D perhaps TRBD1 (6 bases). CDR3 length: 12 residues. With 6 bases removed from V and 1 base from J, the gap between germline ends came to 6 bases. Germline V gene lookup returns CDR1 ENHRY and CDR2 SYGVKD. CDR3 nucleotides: TGTGCCATCAGGGACAGCCAAGAGACCCAGTACTTC. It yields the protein CAIRDSQETQYF.

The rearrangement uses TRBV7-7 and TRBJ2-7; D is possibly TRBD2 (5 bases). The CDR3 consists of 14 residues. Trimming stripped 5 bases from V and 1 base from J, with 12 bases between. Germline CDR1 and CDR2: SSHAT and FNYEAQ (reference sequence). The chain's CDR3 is CASSPVGGSYEQYF. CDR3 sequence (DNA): TGTGCCAGCAGCCCTGTGGGCGGGTCCTACGAGCAGTACTTC.

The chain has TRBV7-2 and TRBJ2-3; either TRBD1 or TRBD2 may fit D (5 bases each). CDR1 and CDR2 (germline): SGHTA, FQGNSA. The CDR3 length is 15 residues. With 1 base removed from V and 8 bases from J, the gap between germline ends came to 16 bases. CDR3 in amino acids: CASSLGAGRVGTQYF. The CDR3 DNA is TGTGCCAGCAGCTTAGGGGCGGGCAGGGTTGGTACGCAGTATTTT. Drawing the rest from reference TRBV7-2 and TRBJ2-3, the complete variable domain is GAGVSQSPSNKVTEKGKDVELRCDPISGHTALYWYRQSLGQGLEFLIYFQGNSAPDKSGLPSDRFSAERTGGSVSTLTIQRTQQEDSAVYLCASSLGAGRVGTQYFGPGTRLTVL.

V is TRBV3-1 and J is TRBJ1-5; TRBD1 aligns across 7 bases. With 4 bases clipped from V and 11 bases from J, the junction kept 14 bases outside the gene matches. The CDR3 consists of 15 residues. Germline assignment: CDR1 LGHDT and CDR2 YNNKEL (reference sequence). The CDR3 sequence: CASSLGTAPNRAQHF. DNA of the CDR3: TGTGCCAGCAGCCTGGGGACAGCTCCCAATCGGGCCCAGCATTTT.

For the CDR3, the DNA is TGCGCCAGCAGCCCCTCCCAGGGAGCAGGGGAGACCCAGTACTTC. Its translation: CASSPSQGAGETQYF. The V call is TRBV5-1, the J call TRBJ2-5, with D tentatively TRBD1 or TRBD2 (5 bases each). This CDR3 is 15 amino acids long. Trimming cost V 4 bases and J 5 bases, with 18 bases left between them. The germline CDR1 and CDR2 sequences are SGHRS and YFSETQ. Based on the CDR3 plus reference TRBV5-1 and TRBJ2-5, the full variable domain is KAGVTQTPRYLIKTRGQQVTLSCSPISGHRSVSWYQQTPGQGLQFLFEYFSETQRNKGNFPGRFSGRQFSNSRSEMNVSTLELGDSALYLCASSPSQGAGETQYFGPGTRLLVL.

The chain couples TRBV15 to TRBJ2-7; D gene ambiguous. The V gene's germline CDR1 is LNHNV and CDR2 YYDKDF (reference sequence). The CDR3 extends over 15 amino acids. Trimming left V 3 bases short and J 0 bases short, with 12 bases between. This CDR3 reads CATSSEGASSYEQYF. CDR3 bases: TGTGCCACCAGCAGTGAAGGTGCCAGCTCCTACGAGCAGTACTTC. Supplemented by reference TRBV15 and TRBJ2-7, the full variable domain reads DAMVIQNPRYQVTQFGKPVTLSCSQTLNHNVMYWYQQKSSQAPKLLFHYYDKDFNNEADTPDNFQSRRPNTSFCFLDIRSPGLGDTAMYLCATSSEGASSYEQYFGPGTRLTVT.